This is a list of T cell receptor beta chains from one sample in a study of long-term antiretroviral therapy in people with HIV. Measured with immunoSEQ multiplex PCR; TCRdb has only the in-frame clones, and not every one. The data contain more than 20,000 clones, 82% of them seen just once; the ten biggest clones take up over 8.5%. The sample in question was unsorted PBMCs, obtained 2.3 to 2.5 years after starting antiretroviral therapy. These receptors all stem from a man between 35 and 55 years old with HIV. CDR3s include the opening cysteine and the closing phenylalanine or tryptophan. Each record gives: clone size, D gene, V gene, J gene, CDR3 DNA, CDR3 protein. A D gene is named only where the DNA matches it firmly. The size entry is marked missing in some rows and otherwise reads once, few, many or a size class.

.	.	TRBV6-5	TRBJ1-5	TGTGCCAGCAGTCGGACAGACAATCAGCCCCAGCATTTT	CASSRTDNQPQHF
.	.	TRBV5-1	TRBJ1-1	TGCGCCAGCAGCTTTGTTGAGAACACTGAAGCTTTCTTT	CASSFVENTEAFF
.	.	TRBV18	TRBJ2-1	TGTGCCAGCTCACCACCGATGGGGAATGAGCAGTTCTTC	CASSPPMGNEQFF
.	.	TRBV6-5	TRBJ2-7	TGTGCCAGCAGTTACGGTCCAGGGAGCTACGAGCAGTACTTC	CASSYGPGSYEQYF
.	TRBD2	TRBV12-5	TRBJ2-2	TGTGCTAGTGGTTTCCGGGCGGGGGGCCCGGCCGGGGAGCTGTTTTTT	CASGFRAGGPAGELFF
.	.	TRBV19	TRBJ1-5	TGTGCCAGTAGTATTCGTCGGGGAGGAGGCGATCAGCCCCAGCATTTT	CASSIRRGGGDQPQHF
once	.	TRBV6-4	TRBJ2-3	TGTGCCAGCAGTACGGGACGCTCCTCCACAGATACGCAGTATTTT	CASSTGRSSTDTQYF
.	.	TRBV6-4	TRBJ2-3	TGTGCCAGCAGTGACAGGGCTAGCGGCACAGATACGCAGTATTTT	CASSDRASGTDTQYF
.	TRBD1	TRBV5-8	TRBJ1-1	TGTGCCAGCAGCCTCGGGACAGTCGGAGAGACTGAAGCTTTCTTT	CASSLGTVGETEAFF
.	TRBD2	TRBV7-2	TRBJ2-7	TGTGCCAGCAGCTTACTCACGGGACTAGCGGGGGGCTACGAGCAGTACTTC	CASSLLTGLAGGYEQYF
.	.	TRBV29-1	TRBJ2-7	TGCAGCGTCGCCAGCCGACTGGGCTACGAGCAGTACTTC	CSVASRLGYEQYF
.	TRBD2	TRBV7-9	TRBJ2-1	TGTGCCAGCAGCCCGTCCGGGACTAGCGAGCACAATGAGCAGTTCTTC	CASSPSGTSEHNEQFF
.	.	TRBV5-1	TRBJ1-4	TGCGCCAGCAGCTTAAGTGGGGGCCAAGATGAAAAACTGTTTTTT	CASSLSGGQDEKLFF
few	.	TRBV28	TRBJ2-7	TGTGCCAGCACTCTCCGGGACGCACAGTACTTC	CASTLRDAQYF